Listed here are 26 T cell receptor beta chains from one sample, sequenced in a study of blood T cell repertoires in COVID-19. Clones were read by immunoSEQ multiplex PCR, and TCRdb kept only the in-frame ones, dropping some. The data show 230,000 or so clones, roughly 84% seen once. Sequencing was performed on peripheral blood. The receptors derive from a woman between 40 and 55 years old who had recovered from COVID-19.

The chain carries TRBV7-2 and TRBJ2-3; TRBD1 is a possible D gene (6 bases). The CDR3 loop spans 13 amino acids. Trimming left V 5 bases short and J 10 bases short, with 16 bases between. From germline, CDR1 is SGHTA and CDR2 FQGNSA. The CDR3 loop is CASSADSPRAQYF. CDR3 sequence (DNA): TGTGCCAGCAGCGCGGACAGTCCTAGGGCGCAGTATTTT.

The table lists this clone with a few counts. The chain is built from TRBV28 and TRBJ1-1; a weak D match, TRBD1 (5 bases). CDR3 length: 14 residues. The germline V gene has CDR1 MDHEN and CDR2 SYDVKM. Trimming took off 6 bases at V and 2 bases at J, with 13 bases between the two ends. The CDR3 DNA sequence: TGTGCCAGCAGGACCAGGGCAATTAACACTGAAGCTTTCTTT. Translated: CASRTRAINTEAFF.

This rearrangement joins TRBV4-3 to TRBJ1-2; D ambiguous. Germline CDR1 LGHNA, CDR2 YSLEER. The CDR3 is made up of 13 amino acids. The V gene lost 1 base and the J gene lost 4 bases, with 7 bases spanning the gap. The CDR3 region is CASSQARSYGYTF. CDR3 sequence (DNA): TGCGCCAGCAGCCAAGCCAGGTCCTATGGCTACACCTTC.

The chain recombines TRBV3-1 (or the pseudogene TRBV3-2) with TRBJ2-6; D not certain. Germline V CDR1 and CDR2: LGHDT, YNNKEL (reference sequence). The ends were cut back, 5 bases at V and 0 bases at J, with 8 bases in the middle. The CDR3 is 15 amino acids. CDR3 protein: CASSGRHSGANVLTF. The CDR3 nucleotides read TGTGCCAGCAGCGGTCGACACTCTGGGGCCAACGTCCTGACTTTC.

CDR3 coding DNA: TGTGCCAGCAGCACCCTTGAACGCGACACCATATATTTT. Residues: CASSTLERDTIYF. The J gene is TRBJ1-3, the V gene TRBV3-1 (or the pseudogene TRBV3-2); no reliable D call. Trimming cost V 5 bases and J 8 bases, with 13 bases left between them. The CDR3 has 13 amino acids. Germline V gene lookup returns CDR1 LGHDT and CDR2 YNNKEL (reference sequence).

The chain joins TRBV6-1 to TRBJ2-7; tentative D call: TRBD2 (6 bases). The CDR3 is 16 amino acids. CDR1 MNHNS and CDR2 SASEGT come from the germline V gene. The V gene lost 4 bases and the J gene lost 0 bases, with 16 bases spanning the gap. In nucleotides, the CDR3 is TGTGCCAGCAGTGCCCAGTCACGGGGGTTCTCCTACGAGCAGTACTTC. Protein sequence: CASSAQSRGFSYEQYF.

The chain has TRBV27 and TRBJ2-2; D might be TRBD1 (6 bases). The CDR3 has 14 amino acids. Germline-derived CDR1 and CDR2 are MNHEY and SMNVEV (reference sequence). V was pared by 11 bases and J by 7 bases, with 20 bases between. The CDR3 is CAASVVGGSGELFF. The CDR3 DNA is TGTGCCGCGTCCGTGGTAGGGGGAAGCGGGGAGCTGTTTTTT.

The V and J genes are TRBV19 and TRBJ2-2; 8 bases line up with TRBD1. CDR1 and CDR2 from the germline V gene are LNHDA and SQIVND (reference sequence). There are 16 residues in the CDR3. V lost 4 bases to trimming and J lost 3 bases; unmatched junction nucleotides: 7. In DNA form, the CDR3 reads TGTGCCAGTAGTACCCCGGACAGGGTCCACACCGGGGAGCTGTTTTTT. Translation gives CASSTPDRVHTGELFF.

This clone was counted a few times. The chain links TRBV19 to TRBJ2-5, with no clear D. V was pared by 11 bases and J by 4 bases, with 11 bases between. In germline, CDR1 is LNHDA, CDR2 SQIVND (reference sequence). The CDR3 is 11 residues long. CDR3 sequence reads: CASSFLETQYF. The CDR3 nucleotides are TGTGCCTCTTCCTTTTTAGAGACCCAGTACTTC.

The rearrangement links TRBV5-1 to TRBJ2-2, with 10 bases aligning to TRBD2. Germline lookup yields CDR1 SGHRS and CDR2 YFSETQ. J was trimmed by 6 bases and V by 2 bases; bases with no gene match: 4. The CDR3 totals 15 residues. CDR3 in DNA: TGCGCCAGCAGCTTAAGCGGGGGGGCCCCCGGGGAGCTGTTTTTT. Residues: CASSLSGGAPGELFF. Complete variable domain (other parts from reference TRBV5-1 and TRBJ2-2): KAGVTQTPRYLIKTRGQQVTLSCSPISGHRSVSWYQQTPGQGLQFLFEYFSETQRNKGNFPGRFSGRQFSNSRSEMNVSTLELGDSALYLCASSLSGGAPGELFFGEGSRLTVL.

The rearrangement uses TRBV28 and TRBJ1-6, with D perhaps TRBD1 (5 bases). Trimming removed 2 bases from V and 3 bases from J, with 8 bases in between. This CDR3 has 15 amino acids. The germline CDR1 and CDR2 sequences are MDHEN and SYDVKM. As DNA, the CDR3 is TGTGCCAGCAGTTTAGGGGGGAGCTATAATTCACCCCTCCACTTT. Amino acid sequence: CASSLGGSYNSPLHF.

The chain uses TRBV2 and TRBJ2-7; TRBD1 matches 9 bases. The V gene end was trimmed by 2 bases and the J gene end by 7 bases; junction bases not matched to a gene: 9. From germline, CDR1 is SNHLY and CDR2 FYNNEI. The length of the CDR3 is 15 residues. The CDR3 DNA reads TGTGCCAGCAGTGAATTGGGACAGGGCGAGGGAGAGCAGTACTTC. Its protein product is CASSELGQGEGEQYF.

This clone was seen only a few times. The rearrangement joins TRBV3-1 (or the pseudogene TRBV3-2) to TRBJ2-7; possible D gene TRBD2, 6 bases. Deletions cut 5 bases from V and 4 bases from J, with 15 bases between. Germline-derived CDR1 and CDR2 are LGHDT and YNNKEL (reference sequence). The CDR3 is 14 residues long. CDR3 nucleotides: TGTGCCAGCAGCGGCCTAGCGAGGTCGTACGAGCAGTACTTC. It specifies CASSGLARSYEQYF.

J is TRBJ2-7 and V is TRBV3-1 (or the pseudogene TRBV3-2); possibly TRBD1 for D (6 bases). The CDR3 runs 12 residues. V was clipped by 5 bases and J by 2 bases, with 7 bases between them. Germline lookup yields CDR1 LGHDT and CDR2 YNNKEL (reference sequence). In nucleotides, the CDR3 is TGTGCCAGCAGCAGGACAGCCTACGAGCAGTACTTC. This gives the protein CASSRTAYEQYF.

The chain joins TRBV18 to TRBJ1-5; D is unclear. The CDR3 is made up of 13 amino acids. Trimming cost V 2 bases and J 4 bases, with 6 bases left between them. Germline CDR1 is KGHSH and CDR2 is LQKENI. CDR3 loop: CASSPNRNQPQHF. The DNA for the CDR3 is TGTGCCAGCTCACCAAACAGAAATCAGCCCCAGCATTTT.

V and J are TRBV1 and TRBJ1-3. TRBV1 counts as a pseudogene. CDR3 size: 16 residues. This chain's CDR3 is CTSSQDLVMSANTIYF. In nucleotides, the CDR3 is TGCACCAGCAGCCAAGATCTTGTTATGAGTGCGAACACCATATATTTT.

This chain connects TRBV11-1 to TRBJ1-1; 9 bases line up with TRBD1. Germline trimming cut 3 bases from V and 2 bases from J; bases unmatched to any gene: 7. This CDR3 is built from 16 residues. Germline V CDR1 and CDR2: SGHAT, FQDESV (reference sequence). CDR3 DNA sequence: TGTGCCAGCAGCTTCCTTTCGGGACAGGGAAACACTGAAGCTTTCTTT. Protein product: CASSFLSGQGNTEAFF.

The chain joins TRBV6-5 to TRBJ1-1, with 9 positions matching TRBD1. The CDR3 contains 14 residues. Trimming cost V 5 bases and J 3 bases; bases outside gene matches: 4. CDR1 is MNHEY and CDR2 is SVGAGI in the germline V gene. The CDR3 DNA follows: TGTGCCAGCAGTCGGACAGGGGCGGACACTGAAGCTTTCTTT. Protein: CASSRTGADTEAFF.

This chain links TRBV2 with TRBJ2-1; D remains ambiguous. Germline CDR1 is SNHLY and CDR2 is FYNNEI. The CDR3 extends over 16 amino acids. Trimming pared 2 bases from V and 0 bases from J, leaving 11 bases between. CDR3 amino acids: CASSEFLVPSYNEQFF. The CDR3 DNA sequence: TGTGCCAGCAGTGAATTTCTCGTTCCCTCCTACAATGAGCAGTTCTTC.

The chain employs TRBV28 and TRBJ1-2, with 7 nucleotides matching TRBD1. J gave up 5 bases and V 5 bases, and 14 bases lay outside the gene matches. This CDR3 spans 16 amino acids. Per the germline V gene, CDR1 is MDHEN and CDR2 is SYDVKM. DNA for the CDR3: TGTGCCAGCAGTGATCCAAAACTCGACAGGGTTTATGGCTACACCTTC. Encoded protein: CASSDPKLDRVYGYTF.

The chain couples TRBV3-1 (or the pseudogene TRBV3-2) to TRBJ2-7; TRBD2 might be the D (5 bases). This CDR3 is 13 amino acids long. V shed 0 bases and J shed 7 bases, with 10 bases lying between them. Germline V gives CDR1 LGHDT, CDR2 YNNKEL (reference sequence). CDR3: CASSQDSGFEQYF. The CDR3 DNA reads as TGTGCCAGCAGCCAAGACAGCGGTTTTGAGCAGTACTTC.

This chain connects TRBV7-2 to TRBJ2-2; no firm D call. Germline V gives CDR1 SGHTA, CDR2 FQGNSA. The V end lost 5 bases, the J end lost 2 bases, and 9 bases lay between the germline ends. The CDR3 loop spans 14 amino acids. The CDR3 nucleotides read TGTGCCAGCAGCCCCCTCCCCAACACCGGGGAGCTGTTTTTT. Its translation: CASSPLPNTGELFF.

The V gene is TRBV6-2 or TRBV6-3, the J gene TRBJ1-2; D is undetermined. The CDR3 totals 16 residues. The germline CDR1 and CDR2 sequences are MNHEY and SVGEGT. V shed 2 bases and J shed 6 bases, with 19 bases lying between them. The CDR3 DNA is TGTGCCAGCAGTTACCCTTTCCCTGATAACGGGAATGGCTACACCTTC. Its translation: CASSYPFPDNGNGYTF.

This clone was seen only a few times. In DNA form, the CDR3 reads TGTGCCAGCAGCTCGCGGGCGGACAGCCTGAACACCGGGGAGCTGTTTTTT. Translated, it gives CASSSRADSLNTGELFF. The chain couples TRBV11-2 to TRBJ2-2; tentatively, D is TRBD1 (6 bases). V dropped 4 bases and J dropped 1 base, with 16 bases sitting between them. The CDR3 loop spans 17 amino acids. The germline CDR1 and CDR2 sequences are SGHAT and FQNNGV.

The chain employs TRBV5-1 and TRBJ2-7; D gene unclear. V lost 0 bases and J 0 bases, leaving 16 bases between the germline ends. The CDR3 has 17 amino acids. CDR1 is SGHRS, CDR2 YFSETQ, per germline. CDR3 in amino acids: CASSLARGSLSSYEQYF. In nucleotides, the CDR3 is TGCGCCAGCAGCTTGGCACGAGGTTCGCTGAGCTCCTACGAGCAGTACTTC.

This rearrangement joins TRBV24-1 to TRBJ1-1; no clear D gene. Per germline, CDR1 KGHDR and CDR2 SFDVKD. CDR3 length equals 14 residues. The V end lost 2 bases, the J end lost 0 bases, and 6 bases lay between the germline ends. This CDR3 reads CATSDSGLNTEAFF. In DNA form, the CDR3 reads TGTGCCACCAGTGATTCGGGGTTGAACACTGAAGCTTTCTTT.